A few counts support the clone carrying this TCR beta chain. Antigen specificity is unknown. The record originates from a study of response to subunit inactivated influenza vaccine. General study results and limits: Every seasonal influenza vaccination brings in few new T cells, the authors suggested.

In germline, CDR1 is SSHAT, CDR2 FNYEAQ (reference sequence). V dropped 2 bases and J dropped 7 bases, with 21 bases sitting between them. This CDR3 comprises 17 residues. TCRdb independently ran MiXCR on the RT-PCR reads; one entry per CDR3 protein. Of about 800,000 distinct CDR3 sequences in the sample, 21% were seen once. Source: PBMCs from blood, taken around 5 days after vaccination. The chain uses TRBV7-7 and TRBJ2-1; D gene ambiguous. This sequence originates from a man between 50 and 59 years old who received an inactivated influenza vaccine. CDR3 residues: CASSLNVASRALNEQFF. For the CDR3, the DNA is TGTGCCAGCAGCTTAAACGTGGCATCCCGGGCGCTGAATGAGCAGTTCTTC.